Shown below are 20 T cell receptor beta chains from a single sample sequenced in a study of response to subunit inactivated influenza vaccine. Via MiXCR, TCRdb re-called the RT-PCR reads, giving one row per CDR3 protein. The sample holds about 580,000 distinct CDR3 sequences; 12% to 15% are singletons and the top ten take 8.5% to 14%. The sequencing used PBMCs from blood, collected less than 13 days after vaccination. The source of these receptors is a man over 45 who received an inactivated influenza vaccine.

In its sample, this clonotype was seen many times. The junction departs from germline at one end; a sequencing error may be responsible. The chain is built from TRBV12-3 or TRBV12-4 and TRBJ1-2; 9 bases match TRBD1. The CDR3 has 13 amino acids. DNA of the CDR3: TGTGCCACAAACCCCGGGACAGGGAGTTCTCACGCGTTC. Translated, it gives CATNPGTGSSHAF.

V usage is TRBV10-3 and J usage is TRBJ1-5; 8 nucleotides align to TRBD1. Germline lookup yields CDR1 ENHRY and CDR2 SYGVKD. The CDR3 consists of 16 residues. V lost 0 bases and J lost 6; bases outside the gene matches: 7. This CDR3 is CAISESDRGGGQPQHF. The CDR3 DNA reads as TGTGCCATCAGTGAGTCCGACAGGGGCGGAGGTCAGCCCCAGCATTTT.

The CDR3 spells CASSLAGRSGQPQHF. The DNA of the CDR3 is TGTGCCAGCAGCTTGGCGGGCCGGTCCGGTCAGCCCCAGCATTTT. This chain uses TRBV5-6 with TRBJ1-5, with D hard to call. Germline lookup yields CDR1 SGHDT and CDR2 YYEEEE. Trimming took off 0 bases at V and 6 bases at J, with 13 bases between the two ends. This CDR3 comprises 15 residues.

This clonotype showed up many times. The chain carries TRBV6-5 and TRBJ2-3; 7 bases are a match to TRBD1. The V and J ends lost 6 bases and 5 bases, in that order; junction bases with no gene match: 2. Germline-derived CDR1 and CDR2 are MNHEY and SVGAGI. This CDR3 is 12 amino acids long. As DNA, the CDR3 is TGTGCCAGCAGCCGACAGGGAGATACGCAGTATTTT. Translation gives CASSRQGDTQYF.

This clonotype came up a few times. V gene TRBV3-1 combines with J gene TRBJ2-5; D perhaps matches TRBD1 (6 bases). V was clipped by 0 bases and J by 5 bases, with 13 bases between them. The CDR3 has 15 residues. Germline loops: CDR1 LGHDT, CDR2 YNNKEL (reference sequence). The CDR3, as DNA: TGTGCCAGCAGCCAAGACAGGGGCGTCCGGGAGACCCAGTACTTC. Amino acids: CASSQDRGVRETQYF.

In this sample, this clonotype turned up many times. The chain carries TRBV29-1 and TRBJ1-3; maybe TRBD1 (6 bases). CDR3 length: 14 residues. V lost 6 bases, J lost 0 bases, and 12 bases lay in between. In germline, CDR1 is SQVTM, CDR2 ANQGSEA. The chain's CDR3 is CSVEDSNSGNTIYF. DNA for the CDR3: TGCAGCGTGGAGGACAGCAACTCTGGAAACACCATATATTTT.

This chain joins TRBV5-1 and TRBJ1-1; TRBD1 aligns across 7 bases. V lost 2 bases, J lost 3 bases, and 7 bases stayed unmatched. This CDR3 contains 15 residues. Germline V gene sequence: CDR1 SGHRS, CDR2 YFSETQ. CDR3 DNA sequence: TGCGCCAGCAGCTTTTGGATAACAGGGGACACTGAAGCTTTCTTT. Translated: CASSFWITGDTEAFF. The full variable domain, with the rest looked up from reference TRBV5-1 and TRBJ1-1, is KAGVTQTPRYLIKTRGQQVTLSCSPISGHRSVSWYQQTPGQGLQFLFEYFSETQRNKGNFPGRFSGRQFSNSRSEMNVSTLELGDSALYLCASSFWITGDTEAFFGQGTRLTVV.

This clonotype came up a few times. Written as DNA, the CDR3 is TGTGCCAGCAGTTTAGGGGGGGACAGGGTTTACGAGCAGTACTTC. Residues: CASSLGGDRVYEQYF. The gene calls are TRBV27 and TRBJ2-7; 9 positions match TRBD1. CDR1 is MNHEY and CDR2 is SMNVEV in the germline V gene (reference sequence). CDR3 size: 15 residues. V was clipped by 2 bases and J by 4 bases; unmatched bases: 6.

The sample holds a few counts of this clonotype. The gene calls are TRBV11-2 and TRBJ2-3; D may correspond to TRBD1 or TRBD2 (5 bases each). This CDR3 region has 13 residues. V was shortened by 5 bases and J by 8 bases, with 14 bases between the two germline ends. CDR1 and CDR2 (germline): SGHAT, FQNNGV. The CDR3 coding sequence is TGTGCCAGCAGCCGGGACCCGCTAGTTACGCAGTATTTT. This sequence encodes CASSRDPLVTQYF.

This clonotype was seen a handful of times. The genes are TRBV7-2 and TRBJ2-5, with 14 bases lining up with TRBD2. CDR1 is SGHTA and CDR2 is FQGNSA in the germline V gene. CDR3 length: 15 amino acids. The V and J ends lost 5 bases and 4 bases, in that order; junction bases with no gene match: 3. CDR3 loop: CASSSGTSGGETQYF. The DNA of the CDR3 is TGTGCCAGCAGCAGCGGGACTAGCGGGGGAGAGACCCAGTACTTC.

V usage is TRBV11-2 and J usage is TRBJ2-5, with 11 nucleotides matching TRBD1. The CDR3 spans 19 residues. Germline-derived CDR1 and CDR2 are SGHAT and FQNNGV. Trimming took 5 bases from V and 3 from J; bases not matched to a gene: 17. The CDR3 bases are TGTGCCAGCAGCCATTCGCCGGACAGGGGGCGTGGGACGGAAGAGACCCAGTACTTC. Protein: CASSHSPDRGRGTEETQYF.

J is TRBJ2-1 and V is TRBV5-1; TRBD1 or TRBD2 may be the D gene (5 bases each). Germline CDR1 is SGHRS and CDR2 is YFSETQ. The V gene lost 4 bases and the J gene lost 8 bases, with 19 bases spanning the gap. The CDR3 covers 15 residues. The CDR3: CASSPGTRGGYEQFF. CDR3 bases: TGCGCCAGCAGCCCAGGGACGAGGGGCGGCTATGAGCAGTTCTTC.

The V gene is TRBV6-2 or TRBV6-3, the J gene TRBJ2-3; D possibly corresponds to TRBD2 (5 bases). Per germline, CDR1 MNHEY and CDR2 SVGEGT. The CDR3 sequence is 14 residues long. Trimming pared 2 bases from V and 0 bases from J, leaving 6 bases between. The CDR3 bases are TGTGCCAGCAGTTACCAGCGGAGCACAGATACGCAGTATTTT. It yields the protein CASSYQRSTDTQYF.

The CDR3 sequence: CASSLAAGLGNEQFF. The CDR3 DNA reads TGCGCCAGCAGCTTGGCCGCAGGGCTAGGCAATGAGCAGTTCTTC. The chain recombines TRBV5-1 with TRBJ2-1, with D perhaps matching TRBD1 (5 bases). CDR3 length: 15 residues. Germline-derived CDR1 and CDR2 are SGHRS and YFSETQ. V gave up 0 bases and J gave up 6 bases, with 13 bases separating them. Using reference TRBV5-1 and TRBJ2-1 for the parts outside the CDR3, the full variable domain is KAGVTQTPRYLIKTRGQQVTLSCSPISGHRSVSWYQQTPGQGLQFLFEYFSETQRNKGNFPGRFSGRQFSNSRSEMNVSTLELGDSALYLCASSLAAGLGNEQFFGPGTRLTVL.

The chain is built from TRBV6-2 or TRBV6-3 and TRBJ2-6; no firm D call. The germline gives CDR1 MNHEY, CDR2 SVGEGT. The V and J ends lost 2 bases and 0 bases respectively, with 5 bases between them. CDR3 length: 15 residues. For the CDR3, the DNA is TGTGCCAGCAGTTACAGGAGCTCTGGGGCCAACGTCCTGACTTTC. Translating it yields CASSYRSSGANVLTF.

This clonotype was counted ten times or more. The rearrangement uses TRBV5-1 and TRBJ2-1; D remains ambiguous. Germline assignment: CDR1 SGHRS and CDR2 YFSETQ. V dropped 0 bases and J dropped 0 bases, with 4 bases sitting between them. This CDR3 region has 14 residues. Here the CDR3 DNA reads TGCGCCAGCAGCTTGGCCGTCTCCTACAATGAGCAGTTCTTC. Amino acids: CASSLAVSYNEQFF.

The chain couples TRBV28 to TRBJ2-3; TRBD2 is a possible D gene (6 bases). Per germline, CDR1 MDHEN and CDR2 SYDVKM. Between the trimmed V and J ends, which lost 8 bases and 5 bases, there was a span of 17 bases. There are 14 residues in the CDR3. Here the CDR3 DNA reads TGTGCCAGCGGGGGGACGGAGTCAGGAGATACGCAGTATTTT. The encoded protein is CASGGTESGDTQYF.

This sequence joins TRBV27 and TRBJ2-1; the D gene is possibly TRBD1 (5 bases). Trimming pared 5 bases from V and 0 bases from J, leaving 11 bases between. Germline V gene sequence: CDR1 MNHEY, CDR2 SMNVEV (reference sequence). This CDR3 contains 15 residues. The chain's CDR3 is CASSDSYSSYNEQFF. The CDR3 DNA reads TGTGCCAGCAGTGACAGCTACAGCTCCTACAATGAGCAGTTCTTC.

This sequence joins TRBV9 and TRBJ2-3; 7 bases align to TRBD2. Germline assignment: CDR1 SGDLS and CDR2 YYNGEE. This CDR3 is 16 amino acids long. The trim removed 1 base at V and 6 bases at J, leaving 11 bases unmatched. Here the CDR3 DNA reads TGTGCCAGCAGCGTATCACTAGCGTCCGTCCGTGATACGCAGTATTTT. Protein sequence: CASSVSLASVRDTQYF.

This clonotype was recorded a few times. The chain combines TRBV28 with TRBJ2-1; no definite D call. V was clipped by 6 bases and J by 6 bases, with 18 bases between them. CDR1 and CDR2 from the germline V gene are MDHEN and SYDVKM. The CDR3 extends over 15 amino acids. The CDR3 protein is CASSPSQPAFNEQFF. The CDR3 DNA follows: TGTGCCAGCAGCCCCTCACAACCAGCCTTCAATGAGCAGTTCTTC.